The subject of this entry is one TCR beta chain. Profiled with immunoSEQ multiplex PCR; TCRdb holds only in-frame clones, not every one. The data show about 960,000 clones, approximately 80% seen once. This CDR3 contains 15 residues. Germline V gene lookup returns CDR1 SGHAT and CDR2 FQDESV (reference sequence). V lost 3 bases and J lost 6, with 12 bases in between. The data derive from a study of shared clonotypes between healthy human individuals. This sequence was found in a man younger than 35 in good health. Specimen: memory CD4+ T cells sorted from blood. Subset indicated: CD45RA-negative fraction. The chain joins TRBV11-1 to TRBJ1-6, with D maybe TRBD1 (5 bases). The CDR3 DNA sequence: TGTGCCAGCAGCTTCCGGGGGAGTAGTAATTCACCCCTCCACTTT. Amino acid sequence: CASSFRGSSNSPLHF.